The 10 T cell receptor beta chains below come from one sample, sequenced in a study of T cells in Graves' hyperthyroidism and ophthalmopathy. RNA transcripts gave rise to amplified TCR beta CDR3 regions. In the first-round RT-PCR of the TCR CDR3, the HTBI primer set was used. TCRdb reprocessed the multiplex PCR reads via MiXCR and lists one record per CDR3 protein. The table has about 610,000 distinct CDR3 sequences, 14% to 15% seen once. The specimen sequenced was blood. All receptors derive from a woman aged 40 to 50 with Graves' ophthalmopathy.

In its sample, this clonotype was seen many times. This chain connects TRBV6-1 to TRBJ2-5; the match to TRBD2 covers 15 bases. The J segment lost 1 base and the V segment lost 4 bases, leaving 10 bases of the junction unmatched. The germline V gene encodes CDR1 MNHNS and CDR2 SASEGT. This CDR3 is built from 19 residues. This CDR3 reads CASSGSPGLAGGSQETQYF. Written as DNA, the CDR3 is TGTGCCAGCAGTGGATCCCCGGGACTAGCGGGAGGTTCCCAAGAGACCCAGTACTTC.

This clonotype was found a few times. The chain recombines TRBV5-1 with TRBJ2-2; D might be TRBD1 (5 bases). V lost 3 bases and J lost 2, with 14 bases in between. Germline CDR1 and CDR2: SGHRS and YFSETQ. This CDR3 comprises 16 residues. CDR3: CASSWPQGTNTGELFF. CDR3 nucleotides: TGCGCCAGCAGCTGGCCCCAGGGCACAAACACCGGGGAGCTGTTTTTT.

This clonotype was observed at least ten times. The gene calls are TRBV20-1 and TRBJ2-7; 7 bases map to TRBD1. CDR1 is DFQATT, CDR2 SNEGSKA, per germline (reference sequence). V trimming: 1 base; J trimming: 4 bases; junction bases outside the gene matches: 7. The CDR3 is 14 amino acids. The CDR3 DNA is TGCAGTGCTAGAGGTACCAGACAGGGATACGAGCAGTACTTC. As protein: CSARGTRQGYEQYF.

This clonotype was seen a handful of times. CDR3 residues: CASSLGEGGSGNTIYF. The CDR3 DNA reads TGTGCCAGCAGCTTAGGAGAAGGGGGCTCAGGAAACACCATATATTTT. The V and J genes are TRBV7-6 and TRBJ1-3, with 7 bases identical to TRBD1. This CDR3 comprises 16 residues. Germline CDR1 and CDR2: SGHVS and FNYEAQ. Trimming at V came to 1 base and at J to 4 bases, leaving 7 bases not matched to a gene. Full variable domain (missing parts from reference TRBV7-6 and TRBJ1-3): GAGVSQSPRYKVTKRGQDVALRCDPISGHVSLYWYRQALGQGPEFLTYFNYEAQQDKSGLPNDRFSAERPEGSISTLTIQRTEQRDSAMYRCASSLGEGGSGNTIYFGEGSWLTVV.

This clonotype was seen a handful of times. The CDR3 DNA is TGTGCCAGCAGTTCAAAACGTAGGGGAGGACAAGTTAGCAATCAGCCCCAGCATTTT. Translating it yields CASSSKRRGGQVSNQPQHF. V and J are TRBV27 and TRBJ1-5; D is possibly TRBD1 (5 bases). The germline V gene has CDR1 MNHEY and CDR2 SMNVEV (reference sequence). Trimming pared 4 bases from V and 0 bases from J, leaving 22 bases between. CDR3 length: 19 amino acids.

This clonotype showed up just a few times. This chain joins TRBV24-1 and TRBJ2-1, with 8 positions matching TRBD2. CDR3 length: 16 residues. Per germline, CDR1 KGHDR and CDR2 SFDVKD. V was clipped by 5 bases and J by 2 bases; unmatched bases: 7. As DNA, the CDR3 is TGTGCCACCAGTGCCAGAGCGGGAGCCCCCTACAATGAGCAGTTCTTC. Translated: CATSARAGAPYNEQFF.

This clonotype was seen ten or more times. The chain joins TRBV10-3 to TRBJ2-5; D may be TRBD1 (5 bases). Germline-derived CDR1 and CDR2 are ENHRY and SYGVKD. Between the trimmed V and J ends, which lost 2 bases and 5 bases, there was a span of 9 bases. The CDR3 sequence is 13 residues long. CDR3 DNA sequence: TGTGCCATCAGTGAGACAGGTCCCGAGACCCAGTACTTC. It specifies CAISETGPETQYF.

This chain connects TRBV27 to TRBJ2-2; possibly TRBD2 for D (7 bases). Germline CDR1 and CDR2: MNHEY and SMNVEV (reference sequence). There are 14 residues in the CDR3. V was trimmed by 4 bases and J by 7 bases, leaving 13 bases between them. The CDR3 loop is CASSYRGAIGELFF. For the CDR3, the DNA is TGTGCCAGCAGTTATCGGGGGGCTATCGGGGAGCTGTTTTTT.

This clonotype was observed at least ten times. The chain has TRBV6-4 and TRBJ2-2, with 7 bases fitting TRBD1. CDR1 and CDR2 (germline): MRHNA, SNTAGT. Germline trimming cut 0 bases from V and 0 bases from J; bases unmatched to any gene: 1. The CDR3 spans 16 residues. The CDR3 loop reads CASSDSGTANTGELFF. The DNA of the CDR3 is TGTGCCAGCAGTGACTCTGGGACAGCGAACACCGGGGAGCTGTTTTTT.

In its sample, this clonotype was seen many times. The chain carries TRBV10-3 and TRBJ1-1, with 9 nucleotides matching TRBD1. V shed 5 bases and J 5 bases; nucleotides not matched to a gene: 6. The CDR3 extends over 14 amino acids. Germline V gives CDR1 ENHRY, CDR2 SYGVKD. CDR3 nucleotides: TGTGCCATCAGTTCCGGGACAGGGCGTACTGAAGCTTTCTTT. Amino acids: CAISSGTGRTEAFF.